This T cell receptor (beta chain) was obtained from a study of T cell responses to AZD1222 COVID-19 vaccine. The repertoire was sequenced with immunoSEQ multiplex PCR; TCRdb's copy has only in-frame clones and lacks some. The table lists 130,000 to 150,000 clones, about 87% of them singletons. A remark on this clone: Its antigen is unidentified.

Study-wide findings and caveats: Every sample of the repertoires postdated the peak T cell response. Just a handful of people given AZD1222 tested seropositive at baseline. Reportedly, nearly half of unique spike TCRs recognized epitopes outside B.1.351/B.1.1.7 mutations. Donors were mostly white British, more females; clonal diversity possibly underestimated.

The CDR3 contains 13 residues. Germline CDR1 reads SGHNT; CDR2 reads YENEEA. V dropped 3 bases and J dropped 5 bases, with 11 bases sitting between them. The source of this sequence is an adult in good health. The chain links TRBV11-3 to TRBJ2-7, with D uncertain. The sequencing used peripheral blood, collected on day 0 of AZD1222 vaccination. The CDR3 region is CASSFRSSHEQYF. The DNA for the CDR3 is TGTGCCAGCAGCTTTCGTAGTTCTCACGAGCAGTACTTC.